These 16 T cell receptor beta chains were sequenced from one sample in a study of blood T cell repertoires in COVID-19 (dated by TCRdb to 2019 to 2021). Library preparation employed the immunoSEQ multiplex PCR assay. What TCRdb holds here is the immuneACCESS table cut down to in-frame rearrangements. Part of the clones is not present; checked against another copy, under half of the missing clones reflect an unresolved V gene, and the others are unexplained. The sample profile shows more than 200,000 clones; 85% to 90% of them were found once. The ten largest clones add up to 5.9% of the sample. What was sequenced was peripheral blood. The receptors shown here come from a man older than 75 with acute or convalescent COVID-19.

This rearrangement joins TRBV5-1 to TRBJ2-3; a weak D match, TRBD2 (5 bases). Trimming stripped 0 bases from V and 0 bases from J, with 8 bases between. CDR1 and CDR2 (germline): SGHRS, YFSETQ. The CDR3 runs to 15 residues. In DNA form, the CDR3 reads TGCGCCAGCAGCTTGGGTGGCGGGAGCACAGATACGCAGTATTTT. Translated: CASSLGGGSTDTQYF.

Written as DNA, the CDR3 is TGTGCCAGCAGCTTACAGGGGATTGGGAATGAAAAACTGTTTTTT. It yields the protein CASSLQGIGNEKLFF. This chain connects TRBV5-5 to TRBJ1-4, with TRBD1 matching over 7 bases. This CDR3 spans 15 amino acids. The germline CDR1 and CDR2 sequences are SGHKS and YYEKEE (reference sequence). The V and J ends lost 2 bases and 5 bases, in that order; junction bases with no gene match: 6. The full variable domain, with the rest looked up from reference TRBV5-5 and TRBJ1-4, is DAGVTQSPTHLIKTRGQQVTLRCSPISGHKSVSWYQQVLGQGPQFIFQYYEKEERGRGNFPDRFSARQFPNYSSELNVNALLLGDSALYLCASSLQGIGNEKLFFGSGTQLSVL.

This clone was seen a single time. The CDR3 is CASSYGLGRAEQYF. The CDR3 bases are TGTGCCAGCAGTTACGGGCTGGGCCGAGCCGAGCAGTACTTC. The chain employs TRBV6-5 and TRBJ2-7; D is uncertain. The CDR3 sequence is 14 residues long. In germline, CDR1 is MNHEY, CDR2 SVGAGI. Trimming pared 2 bases from V and 6 bases from J, leaving 14 bases between.

The chain is built from TRBV6-5 and TRBJ2-7; possible D gene TRBD1, 7 bases. The CDR3 runs 15 residues. Trimming stripped 6 bases from V and 5 bases from J, with 20 bases between. Per germline, CDR1 MNHEY and CDR2 SVGAGI. This CDR3 reads CASRGQQHGGNEQYF. The CDR3 DNA sequence: TGTGCCAGCAGGGGACAGCAACACGGCGGGAACGAGCAGTACTTC.

V is TRBV28 and J is TRBJ2-1, with 13 bases aligning to TRBD2. J was trimmed by 8 bases and V by 6 bases; bases with no gene match: 10. The CDR3 extends over 16 amino acids. Per germline, CDR1 MDHEN and CDR2 SYDVKM. CDR3: CASRKTSGRARDEQFF. DNA for the CDR3: TGTGCCAGCAGAAAAACTAGCGGGAGGGCCCGGGATGAGCAGTTCTTC.

This sequence joins TRBV5-1 and TRBJ1-4, with D possibly being TRBD1 (5 bases). This CDR3 is built from 14 residues. Trimming took 4 bases from V and 3 from J, leaving 10 bases between them. Germline CDR1 reads SGHRS; CDR2 reads YFSETQ. This CDR3 reads CASSQQAANEKLFF. The CDR3 DNA sequence: TGCGCCAGCAGCCAACAGGCAGCTAATGAAAAACTGTTTTTT.

This sequence joins TRBV18 and TRBJ2-2, with 12 bases matching TRBD2. Germline V gene lookup returns CDR1 KGHSH and CDR2 LQKENI. The junction had 12 bases not matched to a gene; V was cut back by 2 bases and J by 5 bases. The CDR3 spans 19 residues. As DNA, the CDR3 is TGTGCCAGCTCACCATTGACTAGCGGGAGTTCCGGGTCGACCGGGGAGCTGTTTTTT. Protein: CASSPLTSGSSGSTGELFF.

This clone was observed a single time. V is TRBV25-1 and J is TRBJ2-5, with 11 bases matching TRBD2. Germline CDR1 and CDR2: MGHDK and SYGVNS. Trimming cost V 3 bases and J 4 bases; bases outside gene matches: 4. This CDR3 has 15 residues. The CDR3 coding sequence is TGTGCCAGCAGTGAGAGCCTAGCGGGAGGAGAGACCCAGTACTTC. Residues: CASSESLAGGETQYF.

This sequence joins TRBV5-4 and TRBJ2-7; D uncertain. The V end was cut by 0 bases, the J end by 1 base, with 11 bases between. Germline values: CDR1 SGHNT, CDR2 YYREEE (reference sequence). CDR3 length equals 15 residues. The CDR3 nucleotides are TGTGCCAGCAGCTTGGAGCTAGGCAGTTCCTACGAGCAGTACTTC. It yields the protein CASSLELGSSYEQYF.

This clone occurred once. The rearrangement uses TRBV6-2 or TRBV6-3 and TRBJ1-5; tentatively, D is TRBD1 (6 bases). The CDR3 spans 16 residues. Germline values: CDR1 MNHEY, CDR2 SVGEGT. V lost 2 bases and J lost 3, with 14 bases in between. CDR3 loop: CASSYVGRGINQPQHF. The CDR3 DNA reads TGTGCCAGCAGTTACGTGGGCAGGGGCATCAATCAGCCCCAGCATTTT.

The chain is built from TRBV7-9 and TRBJ2-1; 8 bases align to TRBD2. With 1 base clipped from V and 5 bases from J, the junction kept 7 bases outside the gene matches. The CDR3 length is 16 residues. Germline CDR1 SEHNR, CDR2 FQNEAQ (reference sequence). CDR3 in DNA: TGTGCCAGCAGCTTAGTTGTACTAGCGGTAAACAATGAGCAGTTCTTC. It specifies CASSLVVLAVNNEQFF.

In this sample, this clone turned up once. V gene TRBV9 combines with J gene TRBJ1-2, with 9 bases fitting TRBD1. The CDR3 has 15 amino acids. CDR1 and CDR2 from the germline V gene are SGDLS and YYNGEE. J gave up 0 bases and V 2 bases, and 2 bases lay outside the gene matches. CDR3 coding DNA: TGTGCCAGCAGCGTCGGACAGGGGCCTAACTATGGCTACACCTTC. Translated: CASSVGQGPNYGYTF.

The chain couples TRBV5-6 to TRBJ2-7, with TRBD2 matching 7 bases. The CDR3 length is 14 residues. After removal of 1 base from V and 5 bases from J, the junction contained 6 bases not matched to a gene. Germline V gene lookup returns CDR1 SGHDT and CDR2 YYEEEE. The CDR3 region is CASSLSAGDHEQYV. CDR3 coding DNA: TGTGCCAGCAGCTTGTCTGCGGGAGACCACGAGCAGTACGTC.

Here the CDR3 DNA reads TGTGCCAGCAGCCAGAGGAGGGGGCCTCCAGATACGCAGTATTTT. This sequence encodes CASSQRRGPPDTQYF. This chain uses TRBV6-5 with TRBJ2-3; tentative D call: TRBD1 (7 bases). Trimming left V 6 bases short and J 4 bases short, with 17 bases between. This CDR3 is 15 amino acids long. CDR1 MNHEY and CDR2 SVGAGI come from the germline V gene.

The count of this clone is one. This chain links TRBV7-2 with TRBJ2-5; 8 positions match TRBD1. Germline CDR1 is SGHTA and CDR2 is FQGNSA. V lost 5 bases, J lost 4 bases, and 3 bases stayed unmatched. The CDR3 length is 13 residues. CDR3 amino acids: CASSNDRGETQYF. CDR3 bases: TGTGCCAGCAGCAATGACAGGGGAGAGACCCAGTACTTC. Full variable domain (outside the CDR3, taken from reference TRBV7-2 and TRBJ2-5): GAGVSQSPSNKVTEKGKDVELRCDPISGHTALYWYRQSLGQGLEFLIYFQGNSAPDKSGLPSDRFSAERTGGSVSTLTIQRTQQEDSAVYLCASSNDRGETQYFGPGTRLLVL.

The chain employs TRBV10-3 and TRBJ2-7, with 10 bases lining up with TRBD2. After removal of 0 bases from V and 6 bases from J, the junction contained 8 bases not matched to a gene. The CDR3 consists of 16 residues. Germline V CDR1 and CDR2: ENHRY, SYGVKD. The CDR3 DNA follows: TGTGCCATCAGTGAGTCGGGGAGAGCGGGAGGGGGCGAGCAGTACTTC. Its protein is CAISESGRAGGGEQYF.